This T cell receptor beta chain was documented in a study of human T cells and chemical hapten exposure. Study information: A patient group, mainly female, showed alopecia areata, totalis or universalis.

Study-wide points: Compared with pre-sensitization or healthy control sets, expanded TCRs clustered more.

The V gene's germline CDR1 is DFQATT and CDR2 SNEGSKA (reference sequence). This CDR3 is 15 amino acids long. J gave up 6 bases and V 0 bases, and 4 bases lay outside the gene matches. Described time point: pre-sensitization, week 0. Regarding treatment: therapeutic diphenylcyclopropenone sensitization with weekly scalp DPC. The library attached unique molecular identifiers to individual cDNA molecules. Original processing notes: More than 95,000 TCRs per sample was the median, with a range of roughly 23,224 to 690,600. TCRdb re-called the RACE reads with MiXCR, one entry per CDR3 protein. For this entry, the V and J calls and clone size follow TCRdb and not the study's own pipeline. The repertoire holds roughly 380,000 distinct CDR3 sequences, roughly 5% seen once, with 2% to 3% in the top ten. This clonotype was counted a few times. The antigen is not known.

The chain couples TRBV20-1 to TRBJ2-3, with 12 bases matching TRBD2. The receptor was derived from a woman between 50 and 59 years old with alopecia areata. Some clones in this sample may be carry-over from other donors' samples. This specimen was whole blood, taken in connection with sensitization to the hapten diphenylcyclopropenone (DPC). This CDR3 is CSARDWTSGEDTQYF. The DNA for the CDR3 is TGCAGTGCTAGAGATTGGACTAGCGGGGAGGATACGCAGTATTTT.